This T cell receptor beta chain is drawn from a study of beta chain features in type 1 diabetes. Across the whole study: Over 85,000,000 sorted cells were examined across all samples.

V lost 1 base, J lost 4 bases, and 16 bases lay in between. CDR1 SQVTM and CDR2 ANQGSEA come from the germline V gene. The CDR3 loop spans 15 amino acids. This clone was detected a few times. The antigen is undetermined. Sequenced material consisted of expressed TCRB transcripts (all of the isolated RNA was reverse transcribed). Produced via immunoSEQ multiplex PCR; TCRdb's table is partial and in-frame only. Here the sample spans about 250,000 clones, approximately 10% being singletons. Study findings and constraints: PCR might show a preference for shorter templates, equally across patients and controls. Moderately but significantly shorter TCRB CDR3s were found in Type 1 diabetes patients in all four CD4+ subsets. Fewer insertions but more deletions were seen at VDJ junctions in type 1 diabetes patients. cDNA sequencing could over-represent cells with high TCR expression.

What was sequenced was naive CD4+ T cells from blood. This receptor was obtained from a man aged 25 to 40 with type 1 diabetes. This chain joins TRBV29-1 and TRBJ1-2; the D gene is possibly TRBD1 (5 bases). The CDR3 reads CSVEVSAPGVYGYTF. CDR3 bases: TGCAGCGTTGAAGTTTCGGCCCCGGGGGTCTATGGCTACACCTTC.